This TCR beta chain stems from a study of shared clonotypes between healthy human individuals. Researchers divided each subset's genomic DNA evenly across several immunoSEQ plates. The authors loaded roughly 200 ng DNA, 30,000 to 35,000 T cell genomes, into sorted-subset replicate PCRs. The repertoire was sequenced with immunoSEQ multiplex PCR; TCRdb's copy has only in-frame clones and lacks some. The sample lists 2 million to 2.5 million clones, approximately 95% occurring once. It was into CD45RA+ naive and CD45RA-negative memory subsets that the CD4+ cells were split. Study-level findings and limits: Only a few donors were included, so the genetic and exposure-history diversity represented was limited.

CDR3 length: 14 residues. Germline V gives CDR1 SEHNR, CDR2 FQNEAQ (reference sequence). Trimming removed 3 bases at V and 5 bases at J, with 14 bases between. As to this clone: Antigen specificity is unknown.

Sequencing used naive CD4+ T cells from PBMCs. Described subset: CD45RA+ positively selected. The genes are TRBV7-9 and TRBJ2-7, with D possibly TRBD1 on 6 matching bases. The sequence was obtained from a man between 18 and 29 years old in good health. Some clones in this sample may be carry-over from other donors' samples. CDR3 DNA sequence: TGTGCCAGCAGCTTTACCGGGACAAGGAACGAGCAGTACTTC. Translated, it gives CASSFTGTRNEQYF. Together with reference TRBV7-9 and TRBJ2-7, the CDR3 gives the full variable domain: DTGVSQNPRHKITKRGQNVTFRCDPISEHNRLYWYRQTLGQGPEFLTYFQNEAQLEKSRLLSDRFSAERPKGSFSTLEIQRTEQGDSAMYLCASSFTGTRNEQYFGPGTRLTVT.